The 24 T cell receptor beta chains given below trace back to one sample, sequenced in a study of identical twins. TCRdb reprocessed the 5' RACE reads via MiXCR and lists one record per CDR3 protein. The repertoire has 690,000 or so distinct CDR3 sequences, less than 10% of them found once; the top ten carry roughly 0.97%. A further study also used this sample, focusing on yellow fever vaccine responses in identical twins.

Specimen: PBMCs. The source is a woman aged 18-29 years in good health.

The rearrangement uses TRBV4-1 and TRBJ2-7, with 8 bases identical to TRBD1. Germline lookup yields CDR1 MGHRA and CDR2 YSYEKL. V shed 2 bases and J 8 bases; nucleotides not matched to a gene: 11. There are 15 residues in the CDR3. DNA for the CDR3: TGCGCCAGCAGCCAAAACCGGGACAGGTGGTATCAGCAGTACTTC. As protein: CASSQNRDRWYQQYF.

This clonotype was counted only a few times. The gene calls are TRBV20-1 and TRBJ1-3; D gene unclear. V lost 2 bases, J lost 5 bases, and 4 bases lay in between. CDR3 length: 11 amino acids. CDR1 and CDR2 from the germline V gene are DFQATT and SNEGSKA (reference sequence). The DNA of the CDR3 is TGCAGTGCTAGACAGAGAAACACCATATATTTT. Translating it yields CSARQRNTIYF.

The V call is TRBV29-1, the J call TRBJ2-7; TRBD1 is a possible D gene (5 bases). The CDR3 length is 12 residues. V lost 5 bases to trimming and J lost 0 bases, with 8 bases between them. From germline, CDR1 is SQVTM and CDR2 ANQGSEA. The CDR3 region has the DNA TGCAGCGTTAAAACAGGCTCCTACGAGCAGTACTTC. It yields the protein CSVKTGSYEQYF.

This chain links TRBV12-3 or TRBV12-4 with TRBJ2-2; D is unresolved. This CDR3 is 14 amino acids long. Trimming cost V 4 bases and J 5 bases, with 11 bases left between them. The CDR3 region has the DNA TGTGCCAGCAGTTCGTACAGTTCAACCGGGGAGCTGTTTTTT. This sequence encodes CASSSYSSTGELFF.

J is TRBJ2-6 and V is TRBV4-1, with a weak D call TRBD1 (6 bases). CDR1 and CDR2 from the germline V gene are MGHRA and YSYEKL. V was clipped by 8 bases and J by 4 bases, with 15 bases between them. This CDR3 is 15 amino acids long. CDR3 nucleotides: TGCGCCAGCGACTGGGGGCGAGAAGGGGCCAACGTCCTGACTTTC. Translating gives CASDWGREGANVLTF.

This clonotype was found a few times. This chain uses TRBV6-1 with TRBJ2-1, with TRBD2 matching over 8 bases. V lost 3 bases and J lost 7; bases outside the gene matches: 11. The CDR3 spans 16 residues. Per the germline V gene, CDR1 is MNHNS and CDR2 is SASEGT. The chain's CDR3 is CASSDLGGGPYNEQFF. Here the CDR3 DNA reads TGTGCCAGCAGTGATCTGGGCGGGGGGCCATATAATGAGCAGTTCTTC.

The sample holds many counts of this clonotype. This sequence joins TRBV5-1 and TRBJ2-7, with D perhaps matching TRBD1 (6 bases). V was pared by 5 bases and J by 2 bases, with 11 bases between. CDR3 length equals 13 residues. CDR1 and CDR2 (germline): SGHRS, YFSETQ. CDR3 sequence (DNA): TGCGCCAGCAGGAGACAGGATGCCTACGAGCAGTACTTC. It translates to CASRRQDAYEQYF.

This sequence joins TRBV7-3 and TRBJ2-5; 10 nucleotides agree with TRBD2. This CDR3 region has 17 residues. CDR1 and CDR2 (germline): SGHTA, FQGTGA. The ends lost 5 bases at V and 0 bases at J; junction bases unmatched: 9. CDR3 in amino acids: CASSNTSSGGYQETQYF. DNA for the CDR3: TGTGCCAGCAGCAACACCTCTAGCGGGGGCTACCAAGAGACCCAGTACTTC.

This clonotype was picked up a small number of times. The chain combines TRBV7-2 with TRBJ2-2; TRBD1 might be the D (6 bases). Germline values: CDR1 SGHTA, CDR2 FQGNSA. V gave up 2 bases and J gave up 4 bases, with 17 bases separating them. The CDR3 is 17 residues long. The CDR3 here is CASSLMGQGLGTGELFF. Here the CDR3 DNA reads TGTGCCAGCAGCTTAATGGGCCAGGGGTTGGGCACCGGGGAGCTGTTTTTT.

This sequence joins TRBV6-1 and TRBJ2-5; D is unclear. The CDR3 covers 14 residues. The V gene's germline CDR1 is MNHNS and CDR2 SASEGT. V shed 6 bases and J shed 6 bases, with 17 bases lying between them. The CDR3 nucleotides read TGTGCCAGCAGAGTCGACGTTGGAAGGCAGACCCAGTACTTC. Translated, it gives CASRVDVGRQTQYF.

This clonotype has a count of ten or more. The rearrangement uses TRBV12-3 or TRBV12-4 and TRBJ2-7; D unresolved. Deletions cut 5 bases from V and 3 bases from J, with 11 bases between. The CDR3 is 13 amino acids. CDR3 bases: TGTGCCAGCAGTCTTGTACAGATCTACGAGCAGTACTTC. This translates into CASSLVQIYEQYF.

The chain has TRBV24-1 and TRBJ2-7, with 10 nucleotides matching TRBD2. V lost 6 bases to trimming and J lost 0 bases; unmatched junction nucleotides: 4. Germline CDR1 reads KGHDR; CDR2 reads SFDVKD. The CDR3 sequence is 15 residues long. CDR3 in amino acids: CATSSSGRDSYEQYF. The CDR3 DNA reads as TGTGCCACCAGTTCTAGCGGGAGAGACTCCTACGAGCAGTACTTC.

The CDR3 DNA sequence: TGCAGTGCTTACGCTGGTAATGAGCAGTTCTTC. Protein product: CSAYAGNEQFF. This rearrangement joins TRBV20-1 to TRBJ2-1, with D unclear. Trimming removed 5 bases at V and 7 bases at J, with 9 bases between. CDR1 and CDR2 from the germline V gene are DFQATT and SNEGSKA (reference sequence). The CDR3 is made up of 11 amino acids.

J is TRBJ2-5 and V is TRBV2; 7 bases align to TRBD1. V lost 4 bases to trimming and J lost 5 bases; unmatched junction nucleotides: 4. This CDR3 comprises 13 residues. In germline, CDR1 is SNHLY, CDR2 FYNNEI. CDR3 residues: CASSADRDETQYF. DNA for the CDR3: TGTGCCAGCAGTGCCGACAGGGATGAGACCCAGTACTTC.

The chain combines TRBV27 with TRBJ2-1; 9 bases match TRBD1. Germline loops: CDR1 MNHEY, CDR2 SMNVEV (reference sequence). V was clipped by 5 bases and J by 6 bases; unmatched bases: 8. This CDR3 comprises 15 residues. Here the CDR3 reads CASSLSGTGRNEQFF. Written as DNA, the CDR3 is TGTGCCAGCAGTCTCTCCGGGACAGGGCGCAATGAGCAGTTCTTC.

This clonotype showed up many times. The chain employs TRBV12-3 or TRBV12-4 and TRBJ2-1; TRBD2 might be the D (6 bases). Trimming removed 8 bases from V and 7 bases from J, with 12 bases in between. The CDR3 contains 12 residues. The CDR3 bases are TGTGCCAGCGGGAGGCTGGGGAATGAGCAGTTCTTC. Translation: CASGRLGNEQFF.

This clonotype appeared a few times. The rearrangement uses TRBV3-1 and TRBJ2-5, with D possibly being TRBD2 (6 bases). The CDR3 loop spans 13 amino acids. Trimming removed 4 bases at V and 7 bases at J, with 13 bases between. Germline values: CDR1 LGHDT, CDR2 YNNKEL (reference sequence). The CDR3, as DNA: TGTGCCAGCAGCCCCGACCTGCGGGGGACCCAGTACTTC. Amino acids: CASSPDLRGTQYF.

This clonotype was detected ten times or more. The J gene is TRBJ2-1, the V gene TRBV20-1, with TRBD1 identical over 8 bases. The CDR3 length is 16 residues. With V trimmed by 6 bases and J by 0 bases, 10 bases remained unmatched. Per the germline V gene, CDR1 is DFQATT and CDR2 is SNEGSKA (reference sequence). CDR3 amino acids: CSARGQALSSYNEQFF. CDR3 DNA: TGCAGTGCCAGGGGACAGGCGTTAAGCTCCTACAATGAGCAGTTCTTC.

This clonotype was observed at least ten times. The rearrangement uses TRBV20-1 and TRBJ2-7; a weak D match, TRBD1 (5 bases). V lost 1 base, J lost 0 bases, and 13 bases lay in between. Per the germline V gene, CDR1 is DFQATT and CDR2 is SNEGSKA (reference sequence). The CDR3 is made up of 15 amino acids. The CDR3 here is CSARVRTHNSYEQYF. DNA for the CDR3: TGCAGTGCTAGAGTCAGGACACACAACTCCTACGAGCAGTACTTC.

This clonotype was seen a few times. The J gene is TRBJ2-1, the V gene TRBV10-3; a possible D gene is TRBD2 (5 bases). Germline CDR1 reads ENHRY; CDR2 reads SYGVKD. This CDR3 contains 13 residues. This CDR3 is CVSQAGGDNEQFF. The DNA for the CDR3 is TGTGTTTCCCAGGCGGGCGGAGACAATGAGCAGTTCTTC.

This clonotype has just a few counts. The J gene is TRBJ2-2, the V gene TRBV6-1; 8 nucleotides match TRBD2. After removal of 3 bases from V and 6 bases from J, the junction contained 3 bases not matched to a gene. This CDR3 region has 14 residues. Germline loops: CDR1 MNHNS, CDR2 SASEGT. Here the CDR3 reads CASSDGGVPGELFF. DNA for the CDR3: TGTGCCAGCAGTGACGGGGGGGTGCCCGGGGAGCTGTTTTTT.

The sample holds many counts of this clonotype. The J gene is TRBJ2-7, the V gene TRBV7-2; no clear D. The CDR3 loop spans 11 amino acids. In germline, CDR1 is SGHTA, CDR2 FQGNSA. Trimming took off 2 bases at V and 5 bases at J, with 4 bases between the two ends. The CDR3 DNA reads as TGTGCCAGCAGCTTACTCCACGAGCAGTACTTC. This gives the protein CASSLLHEQYF. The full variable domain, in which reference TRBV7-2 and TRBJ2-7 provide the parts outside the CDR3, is GAGVSQSPSNKVTEKGKDVELRCDPISGHTALYWYRQSLGQGLEFLIYFQGNSAPDKSGLPSDRFSAERTGGSVSTLTIQRTQQEDSAVYLCASSLLHEQYFGPGTRLTVT.

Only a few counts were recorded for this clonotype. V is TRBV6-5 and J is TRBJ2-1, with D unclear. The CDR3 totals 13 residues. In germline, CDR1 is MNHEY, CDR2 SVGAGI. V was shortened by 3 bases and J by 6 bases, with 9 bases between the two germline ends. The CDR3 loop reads CASSYRYSNEQFF. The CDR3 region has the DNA TGTGCCAGCAGTTATAGGTACAGCAATGAGCAGTTCTTC.

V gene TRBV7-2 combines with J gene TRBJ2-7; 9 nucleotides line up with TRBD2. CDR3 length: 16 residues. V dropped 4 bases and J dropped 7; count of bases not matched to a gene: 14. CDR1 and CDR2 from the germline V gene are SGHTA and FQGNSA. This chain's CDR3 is CASSSIASGTSYEQYF. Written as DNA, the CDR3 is TGTGCCAGCAGCTCCATAGCTAGCGGGACCTCTTATGAGCAGTACTTC.